The 9 T cell receptor beta chains below come from one sample, sequenced in a study of blood T cell repertoires in COVID-19. Some clones are missing from TCRdb's copy, which holds only in-frame ones; the method was immunoSEQ multiplex PCR. The sample consists of some 180,000 clones, 81% of them appearing once. Material: peripheral blood. These receptors all stem from a woman of 80 years or more with COVID-19, enrolled during active disease.

The chain has TRBV18 and TRBJ2-3; D remains unclear. Trimming removed 2 bases from V and 0 bases from J, with 6 bases in between. This CDR3 spans 14 amino acids. CDR1 is KGHSH, CDR2 LQKENI, per germline. The CDR3 sequence is CASSPVRSTDTQYF. The CDR3 DNA reads TGTGCCAGCTCACCAGTCCGGAGCACAGATACGCAGTATTTT.

The chain is built from TRBV15 and TRBJ2-7, with D perhaps TRBD2 (7 bases). With 1 base removed from V and 5 bases from J, the gap between germline ends came to 12 bases. Per the germline V gene, CDR1 is LNHNV and CDR2 is YYDKDF (reference sequence). The CDR3 spans 14 residues. The CDR3 reads CATSRVGGAHEQYF. The CDR3 DNA is TGTGCCACCAGCAGAGTGGGGGGGGCGCACGAGCAGTACTTC.

The chain combines TRBV2 with TRBJ1-1; TRBD1 is a possible D gene (6 bases). V was trimmed by 6 bases and J by 5 bases, leaving 16 bases between them. The CDR3 runs 14 residues. Per germline, CDR1 SNHLY and CDR2 FYNNEI. The CDR3 spells CASRELTGHTEAFF. Written as DNA, the CDR3 is TGTGCCAGCAGAGAGCTTACAGGGCATACTGAAGCTTTCTTT.

This clone has only a few counts. The rearrangement uses TRBV12-3 or TRBV12-4 and TRBJ2-4, with 7 bases lining up with TRBD1. V was pared by 5 bases and J by 8 bases, with 3 bases of the junction left unmatched. The CDR3 has 12 amino acids. CDR3 nucleotides: TGTGCCAGCAGTGAGGACAGGTACATTCAGTACTTC. Protein: CASSEDRYIQYF.

The chain carries TRBV5-6 and TRBJ1-2; TRBD1 is a possible D gene (5 bases). Trimming pared 4 bases from V and 4 bases from J, leaving 14 bases between. CDR1 and CDR2 (germline): SGHDT, YYEEEE. The CDR3 sequence is 14 residues long. CDR3 coding DNA: TGTGCCAGCAGCCTCGTAGACAGCCCCTATGGCTACACCTTC. Encoded protein: CASSLVDSPYGYTF.

The chain recombines TRBV2 with TRBJ1-1; 8 bases map to TRBD1. Germline loops: CDR1 SNHLY, CDR2 FYNNEI. The CDR3 consists of 16 residues. The V and J ends lost 2 bases and 3 bases, in that order; junction bases with no gene match: 8. The CDR3 here is CASSERATGVHTEAFF. The CDR3 DNA is TGTGCCAGCAGTGAAAGAGCGACAGGGGTGCACACTGAAGCTTTCTTT.

The genes are TRBV19 and TRBJ1-6, with 8 bases fitting TRBD1. V shed 5 bases and J 10 bases; nucleotides not matched to a gene: 4. The CDR3 is 13 residues long. Germline CDR1 and CDR2: LNHDA and SQIVND (reference sequence). In DNA form, the CDR3 reads TGTGCCAGTAGTTCTGGACAGGGATCACCCCTCCACTTT. It codes for CASSSGQGSPLHF.

This clone was seen more than once but under ten times. The V and J genes are TRBV7-9 and TRBJ2-7; the match to TRBD1 covers 7 bases. The V segment lost 1 base and the J segment 6 bases; nucleotides outside the gene matches: 12. Per germline, CDR1 SEHNR and CDR2 FQNEAQ (reference sequence). This CDR3 spans 16 amino acids. CDR3 in amino acids: CASSLGPTTGNSEQYF. CDR3 nucleotide sequence: TGTGCCAGCAGCTTAGGTCCAACGACAGGGAACTCCGAGCAGTACTTC.

V usage is TRBV5-1 and J usage is TRBJ2-5; TRBD2 agrees at 13 bases. V lost 2 bases and J lost 3; bases outside the gene matches: 4. CDR3 length equals 16 residues. Germline loops: CDR1 SGHRS, CDR2 YFSETQ. The CDR3 sequence is CASSLTSGGVKETQYF. The CDR3 bases are TGCGCCAGCAGCTTAACTAGCGGGGGGGTTAAAGAGACCCAGTACTTC.